These 9 T cell receptor beta chains came from one sample sequenced in a study of identical twins (dated by TCRdb to the mid-2010s). Receptors were amplified or captured by 5' RACE. Sequencer: Illumina HiSeq 2000. TCRdb reworked the public reads: Q25 trimming with fastp, MiXCR clone assembly, productive beta chains retained. Here each entry gathers all rows of one CDR3 protein and keeps the most common genes and DNA. This sample has approximately 680,000 distinct CDR3 sequences in its table, and roughly 7.1% of those were observed once. The biggest ten clones account for 1.5% to 2% of the sample. The sample was also linked to a second study, of yellow fever vaccine responses in identical twins.

The sequencing sample was made of PBMCs. These receptor sequences come from a woman aged 18 to 35 in good health.

This clonotype was observed at least ten times. The chain carries TRBV27 and TRBJ2-5; D unresolved. From germline, CDR1 is MNHEY and CDR2 SMNVEV (reference sequence). Trimming removed 4 bases at V and 2 bases at J, with 11 bases between. This CDR3 is 14 amino acids long. CDR3 protein: CASSSPGSQETQYF. For the CDR3, the DNA is TGTGCCAGCAGTTCCCCGGGTTCTCAAGAGACCCAGTACTTC.

This clonotype occurred many times. The chain couples TRBV12-3 or TRBV12-4 to TRBJ1-1, with no clear D. Trimming removed 2 bases at V and 3 bases at J, with 1 base between. The CDR3 is 11 residues long. In nucleotides, the CDR3 is TGTGCCAGCAGTTTATACACTGAAGCTTTCTTT. Its protein is CASSLYTEAFF.

This clonotype has a handful of counts. The rearrangement joins TRBV9 to TRBJ2-1, with 13 bases lining up with TRBD2. The CDR3 is 16 amino acids. Germline CDR1 and CDR2: SGDLS and YYNGEE. J was trimmed by 4 bases and V by 2 bases; bases with no gene match: 3. The CDR3 region has the DNA TGTGCCAGCAGCGTTATGGGACTAGCGGGGTACAATGAGCAGTTCTTC. It translates to CASSVMGLAGYNEQFF. Looking up the rest from reference TRBV9 and TRBJ2-1 gives the full variable domain: DSGVTQTPKHLITATGQRVTLRCSPRSGDLSVYWYQQSLDQGLQFLIQYYNGEERAKGNILERFSAQQFPDLHSELNLSSLELGDSALYFCASSVMGLAGYNEQFFGPGTRLTVL.

The gene calls are TRBV13 and TRBJ2-5; D might be TRBD1 or TRBD2, each matching 7 bases. Germline CDR1 PRHDT, CDR2 FYEKMQ (reference sequence). V lost 5 bases and J 0 bases, leaving 16 bases between the germline ends. The CDR3 length is 16 residues. This CDR3 is CASSPQGGSYQETQYF. The CDR3 nucleotides are TGTGCCAGCAGCCCCCAGGGGGGGTCGTACCAAGAGACCCAGTACTTC.

The genes are TRBV4-2 and TRBJ2-3; 11 bases are shared with TRBD2. Unmatched junction bases numbered 8, after V lost 0 bases and J lost 0 bases. CDR3 length: 19 residues. Germline loops: CDR1 LGHNA, CDR2 YNFKEQ. The CDR3 reads CASSQDPLAGGISTDTQYF. Here the CDR3 DNA reads TGTGCCAGCAGCCAAGATCCCCTAGCGGGGGGAATAAGCACAGATACGCAGTATTTT.

This clonotype was seen only a few times. The chain joins TRBV11-2 to TRBJ2-1, with 7 bases aligning to TRBD2. V shed 4 bases and J 7 bases; nucleotides not matched to a gene: 10. CDR1 SGHAT and CDR2 FQNNGV come from the germline V gene. The CDR3 loop spans 15 amino acids. CDR3 nucleotides: TGTGCCAGCAGCTGGTCCAGCGGGACCTTAAATGAGCAGTTCTTC. It encodes CASSWSSGTLNEQFF.

V is TRBV5-6 and J is TRBJ2-2, with 7 bases identical to TRBD1. There are 13 residues in the CDR3. The germline V gene has CDR1 SGHDT and CDR2 YYEEEE. The J segment lost 5 bases and the V segment lost 6 bases, leaving 4 bases of the junction unmatched. The CDR3 protein is CASMGQLTGELFF. As DNA, the CDR3 is TGTGCCAGCATGGGACAGTTGACCGGGGAGCTGTTTTTT.

This clonotype was seen ten or more times. J is TRBJ2-2 and V is TRBV20-1; weak D call: TRBD1 (7 bases). Deletions cut 1 base from V and 6 bases from J, with 21 bases between. The germline V gene encodes CDR1 DFQATT and CDR2 SNEGSKA (reference sequence). The CDR3 totals 17 residues. The CDR3 DNA sequence: TGCAGTGCTAGAGCCCCGGCAGGGGGGATAATAGCCGGGGAGCTGTTTTTT. This translates into CSARAPAGGIIAGELFF.

The chain links TRBV3-1 to TRBJ2-2, with a tentative D call TRBD2 (7 bases). Germline lookup yields CDR1 LGHDT and CDR2 YNNKEL (reference sequence). The CDR3 totals 17 residues. Trimming left V 1 base short and J 4 bases short, with 16 bases between. The CDR3 loop reads CASSQVGGGHRTGELFF. In DNA form, the CDR3 reads TGTGCCAGCAGCCAAGTTGGGGGGGGCCACCGCACCGGGGAGCTGTTTTTT.